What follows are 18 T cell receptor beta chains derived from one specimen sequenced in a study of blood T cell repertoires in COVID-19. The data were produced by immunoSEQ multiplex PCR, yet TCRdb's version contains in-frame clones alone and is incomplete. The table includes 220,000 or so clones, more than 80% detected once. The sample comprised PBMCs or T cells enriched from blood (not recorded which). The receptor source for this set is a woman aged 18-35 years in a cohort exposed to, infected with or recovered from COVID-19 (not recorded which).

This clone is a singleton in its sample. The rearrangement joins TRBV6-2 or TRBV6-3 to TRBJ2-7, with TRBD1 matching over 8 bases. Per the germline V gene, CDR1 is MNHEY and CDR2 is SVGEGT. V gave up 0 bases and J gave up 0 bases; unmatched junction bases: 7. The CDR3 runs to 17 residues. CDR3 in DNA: TGTGCCAGCAGTTACTCGGTGACAGGGGATAACTCCTACGAGCAGTACTTC. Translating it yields CASSYSVTGDNSYEQYF.

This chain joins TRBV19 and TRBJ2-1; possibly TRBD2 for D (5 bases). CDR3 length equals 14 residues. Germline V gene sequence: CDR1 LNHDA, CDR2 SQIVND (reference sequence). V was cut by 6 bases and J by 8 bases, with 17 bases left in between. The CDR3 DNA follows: TGTGCCAGTAGGGGCCTAGGACTCGGGGATGAGCAGTTCTTC. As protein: CASRGLGLGDEQFF.

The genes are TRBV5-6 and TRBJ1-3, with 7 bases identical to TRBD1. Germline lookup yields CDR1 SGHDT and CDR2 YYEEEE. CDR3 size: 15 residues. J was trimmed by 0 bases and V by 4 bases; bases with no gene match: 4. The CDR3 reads CASSKGQLSGNTIYF. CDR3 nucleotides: TGTGCCAGCAGCAAGGGACAGCTCTCTGGAAACACCATATATTTT.

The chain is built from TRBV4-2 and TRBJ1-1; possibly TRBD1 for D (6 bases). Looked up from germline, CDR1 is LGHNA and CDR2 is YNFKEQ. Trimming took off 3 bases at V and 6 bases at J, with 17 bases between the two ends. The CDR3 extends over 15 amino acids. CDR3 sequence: CASSHLSDRSAEAFF. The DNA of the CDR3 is TGTGCCAGCAGCCACCTATCCGACAGGAGTGCTGAAGCTTTCTTT.

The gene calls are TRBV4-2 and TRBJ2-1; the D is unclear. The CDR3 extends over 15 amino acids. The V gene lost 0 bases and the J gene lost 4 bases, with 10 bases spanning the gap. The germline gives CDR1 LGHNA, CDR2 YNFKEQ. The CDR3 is CASSQDQDDYNEQFF. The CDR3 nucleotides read TGTGCCAGCAGCCAAGATCAGGATGATTACAATGAGCAGTTCTTC.

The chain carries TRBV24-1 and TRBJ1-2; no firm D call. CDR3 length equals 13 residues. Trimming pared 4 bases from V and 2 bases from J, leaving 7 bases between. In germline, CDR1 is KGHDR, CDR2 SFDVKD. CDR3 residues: CATSDSANYGYTF. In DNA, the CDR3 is TGTGCCACCAGTGACAGCGCAAACTATGGCTACACCTTC.

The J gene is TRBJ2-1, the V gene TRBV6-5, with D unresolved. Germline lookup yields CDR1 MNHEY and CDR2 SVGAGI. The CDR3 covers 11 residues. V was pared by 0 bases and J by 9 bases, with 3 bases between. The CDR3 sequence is CASSYSFEQFF. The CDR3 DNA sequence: TGTGCCAGCAGTTACTCCTTTGAGCAGTTCTTC.

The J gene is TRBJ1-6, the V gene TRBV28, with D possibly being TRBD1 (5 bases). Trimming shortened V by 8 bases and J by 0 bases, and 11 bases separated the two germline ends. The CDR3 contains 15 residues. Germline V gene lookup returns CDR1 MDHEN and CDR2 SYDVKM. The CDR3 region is CASFAGHSYNSPLHF. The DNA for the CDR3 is TGTGCCAGCTTTGCCGGACACTCCTATAATTCACCCCTCCACTTT.

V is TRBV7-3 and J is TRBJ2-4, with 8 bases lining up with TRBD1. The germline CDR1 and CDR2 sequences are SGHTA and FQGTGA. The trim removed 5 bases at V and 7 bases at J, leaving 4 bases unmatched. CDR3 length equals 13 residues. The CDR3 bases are TGTGCCAGCAGCGAGAGACAGGGGAACATTCAGTACTTC. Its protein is CASSERQGNIQYF.

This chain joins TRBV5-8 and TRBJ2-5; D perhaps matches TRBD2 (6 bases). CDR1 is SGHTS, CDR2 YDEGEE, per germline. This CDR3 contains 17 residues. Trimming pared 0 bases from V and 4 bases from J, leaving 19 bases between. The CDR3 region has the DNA TGTGCCAGCAGCTTGGGACAGCTCTCTGGAGGGGTAGAGACCCAGTACTTC. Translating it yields CASSLGQLSGGVETQYF.

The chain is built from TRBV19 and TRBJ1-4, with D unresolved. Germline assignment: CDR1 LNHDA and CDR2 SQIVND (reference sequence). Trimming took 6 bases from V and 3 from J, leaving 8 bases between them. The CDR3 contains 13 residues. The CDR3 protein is CASRDGANEKLFF. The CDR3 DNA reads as TGTGCCAGTAGAGACGGAGCTAATGAAAAACTGTTTTTT.

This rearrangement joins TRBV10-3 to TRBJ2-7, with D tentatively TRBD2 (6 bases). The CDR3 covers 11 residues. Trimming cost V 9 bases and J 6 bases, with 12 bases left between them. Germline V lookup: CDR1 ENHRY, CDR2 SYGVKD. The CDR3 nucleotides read TGTGCCATGGGGGGAGATGGCGAGCAGTACTTC. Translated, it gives CAMGGDGEQYF.

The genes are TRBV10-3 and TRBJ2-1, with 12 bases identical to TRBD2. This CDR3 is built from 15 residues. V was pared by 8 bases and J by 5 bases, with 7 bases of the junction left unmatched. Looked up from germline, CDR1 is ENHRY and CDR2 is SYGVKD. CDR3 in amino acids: CAISRLAGDDNEQFF. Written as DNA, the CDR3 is TGTGCCATCTCTCGACTAGCGGGAGACGACAATGAGCAGTTCTTC.

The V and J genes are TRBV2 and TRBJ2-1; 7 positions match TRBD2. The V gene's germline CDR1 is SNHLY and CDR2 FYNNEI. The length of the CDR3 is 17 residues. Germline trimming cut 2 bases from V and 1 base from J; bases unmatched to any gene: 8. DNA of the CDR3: TGTGCCAGCAGTGAATATCGGTCTAGCGGATCCTACAATGAGCAGTTCTTC. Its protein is CASSEYRSSGSYNEQFF.

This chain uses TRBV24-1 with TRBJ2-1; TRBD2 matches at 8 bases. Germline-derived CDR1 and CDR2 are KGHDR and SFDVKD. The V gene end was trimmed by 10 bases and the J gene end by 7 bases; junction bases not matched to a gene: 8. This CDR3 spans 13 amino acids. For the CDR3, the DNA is TGTGCCACGGGTCGGGAGGGGTTGAATGAGCAGTTCTTC. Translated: CATGREGLNEQFF.

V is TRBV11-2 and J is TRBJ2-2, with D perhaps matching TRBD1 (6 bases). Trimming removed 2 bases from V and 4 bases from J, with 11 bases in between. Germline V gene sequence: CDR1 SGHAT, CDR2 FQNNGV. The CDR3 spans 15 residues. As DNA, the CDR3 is TGTGCCAGCAGCTTACCCCTAGGGGGCACCGGGGAGCTGTTTTTT. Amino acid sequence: CASSLPLGGTGELFF.

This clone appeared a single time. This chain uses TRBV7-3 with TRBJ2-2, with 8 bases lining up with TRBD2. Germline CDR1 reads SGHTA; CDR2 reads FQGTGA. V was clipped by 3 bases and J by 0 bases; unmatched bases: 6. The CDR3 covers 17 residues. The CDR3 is CASSLASGGPNTGELFF. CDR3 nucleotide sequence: TGTGCCAGCAGCTTGGCAAGCGGGGGACCGAACACCGGGGAGCTGTTTTTT.

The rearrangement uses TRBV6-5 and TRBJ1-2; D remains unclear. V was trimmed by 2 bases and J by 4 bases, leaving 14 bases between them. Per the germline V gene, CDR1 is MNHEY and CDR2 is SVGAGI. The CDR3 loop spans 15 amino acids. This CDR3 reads CASSYRPLGSYGYTF. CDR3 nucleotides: TGTGCCAGCAGTTACCGGCCCCTCGGGAGCTATGGCTACACCTTC.